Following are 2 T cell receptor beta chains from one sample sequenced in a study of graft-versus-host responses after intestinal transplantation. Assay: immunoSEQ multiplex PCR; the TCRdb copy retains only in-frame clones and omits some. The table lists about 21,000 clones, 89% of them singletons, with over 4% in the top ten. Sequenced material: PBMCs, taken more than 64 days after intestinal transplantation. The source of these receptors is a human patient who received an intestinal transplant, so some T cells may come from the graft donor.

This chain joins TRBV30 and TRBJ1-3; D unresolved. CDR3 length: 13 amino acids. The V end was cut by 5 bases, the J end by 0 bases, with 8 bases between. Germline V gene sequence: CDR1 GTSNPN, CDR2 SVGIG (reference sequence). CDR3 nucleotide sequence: TGTGCCTGGCTCCCCCCCTCTGGAAACACCATATATTTT. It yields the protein CAWLPPSGNTIYF.

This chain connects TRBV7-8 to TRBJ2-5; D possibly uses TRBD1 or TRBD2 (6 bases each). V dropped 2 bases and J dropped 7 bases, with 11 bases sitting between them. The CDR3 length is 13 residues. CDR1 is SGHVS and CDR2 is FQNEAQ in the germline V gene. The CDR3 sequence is CASSLIEGGTQYF. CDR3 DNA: TGTGCCAGCAGCTTAATTGAGGGGGGGACCCAGTACTTC. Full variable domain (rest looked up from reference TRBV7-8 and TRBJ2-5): GAGVSQSPRYKVAKRGQDVALRCDPISGHVSLFWYQQALGQGPEFLTYFQNEAQLDKSGLPSDRFFAERPEGSVSTLKIQRTQQEDSAVYLCASSLIEGGTQYFGPGTRLLVL.